This T cell receptor beta chain was retrieved from a study of T cells in localized non-small cell lung cancer. General study points: A higher density of T cells in blood coincided with extended overall survival. Uninvolved adjacent lung showed peak T cell clonality, exceeding tumor.

Per germline, CDR1 SNHLY and CDR2 FYNNEI. Trimming left V 3 bases short and J 2 bases short, with 7 bases between. The CDR3 sequence is 13 residues long. About this clone: Antigen unknown.

Profiling relied on immunoSEQ multiplex PCR, and the TCRdb table lists in-frame clones only, not all of them. The sample lists tens of thousands of clones, roughly 83% occurring once. Source: peripheral blood mononuclear cells, taken before any cancer treatment. The chain recombines TRBV2 with TRBJ2-5; D gene unclear. This receptor was identified in a man between 40 and 70 years old with stage III lung adenocarcinoma. CDR3 region: CASSEAAQETQYF. CDR3 coding DNA: TGTGCCAGCAGTGAGGCCGCTCAAGAGACCCAGTACTTC.